Shown below are 10 T cell receptor beta chains from a single sample sequenced in a study of human T cells and chemical hapten exposure. Using its own MiXCR run on the RACE reads, TCRdb lists one record per CDR3 protein. The sample shows roughly 200,000 distinct CDR3 sequences, approximately 20% of them seen only once. This sample's time point: patch test 1, 2 weeks after DPC sensitization. The treatment was: therapeutic diphenylcyclopropenone sensitization with weekly scalp DPC. Sequencing was performed on whole blood, taken in connection with sensitization to the hapten diphenylcyclopropenone (DPC). These receptor sequences come from a woman aged 45-60 years with alopecia areata. Some clones in this sample may be carry-over from other donors' samples.

The rearrangement joins TRBV6-1 to TRBJ2-2, with D tentatively TRBD1 (5 bases). The CDR3 is 16 amino acids. Germline CDR1 and CDR2: MNHNS and SASEGT. Trimming cost V 4 bases and J 1 base, with 13 bases left between them. The CDR3 coding sequence is TGTGCCAGCAGTGTTTCAGGGTCTTTGAACACCGGGGAGCTGTTTTTT. Translating gives CASSVSGSLNTGELFF.

V is TRBV3-1 and J is TRBJ2-1, with D tentatively TRBD2 (5 bases). The CDR3 covers 16 residues. Germline CDR1 and CDR2: LGHDT and YNNKEL (reference sequence). The V and J ends lost 0 bases and 7 bases respectively, with 16 bases between them. This CDR3 is CASSQDFTSARNEQFF. The CDR3 bases are TGTGCCAGCAGCCAAGATTTCACTAGTGCTAGGAATGAGCAGTTCTTC.

The gene calls are TRBV7-9 and TRBJ1-1; D not certain. The CDR3 totals 12 residues. Trimming took 4 bases from V and 2 from J, leaving 5 bases between them. Germline assignment: CDR1 SEHNR and CDR2 FQNEAQ (reference sequence). The CDR3 nucleotides are TGTGCCAGCAGCTCCCATAACACTGAAGCTTTCTTT. Translation gives CASSSHNTEAFF.

There are a few counts of this clonotype. The DNA for the CDR3 is TGTGCCAGCAGTTTTCGGCTGGGAGGTCAGCCCCAGCATTTT. Translated, it gives CASSFRLGGQPQHF. This chain joins TRBV27 and TRBJ1-5; D is ambiguous. Looked up from germline, CDR1 is MNHEY and CDR2 is SMNVEV (reference sequence). The length of the CDR3 is 14 residues. Between the trimmed V and J ends, which lost 3 bases and 6 bases, there was a span of 12 bases.

V gene TRBV11-2 combines with J gene TRBJ2-7, with a possible D match to TRBD1 (5 bases). Germline V CDR1 and CDR2: SGHAT, FQNNGV. Trimming took 5 bases from V and 8 from J, leaving 22 bases between them. The CDR3 extends over 15 amino acids. The CDR3 protein is CASSPRAGAAGKQYF. CDR3 DNA: TGTGCCAGCAGCCCCAGGGCAGGAGCCGCTGGCAAGCAGTACTTC.

The chain recombines TRBV20-1 with TRBJ2-5, with 10 bases identical to TRBD2. There are 16 residues in the CDR3. After removal of 0 bases from V and 0 bases from J, the junction contained 4 bases not matched to a gene. CDR1 and CDR2 (germline): DFQATT, SNEGSKA (reference sequence). This CDR3 reads CSAREGLAFYQETQYF. For the CDR3, the DNA is TGCAGTGCTAGAGAGGGACTAGCGTTTTACCAAGAGACCCAGTACTTC.

The CDR3 reads CASSEEDTRSETQYF. The CDR3 nucleotides read TGTGCCAGCAGTGAAGAAGACACTCGGTCGGAGACCCAGTACTTC. The V gene is TRBV2, the J gene TRBJ2-5; no clear D. Trimming removed 1 base from V and 5 bases from J, with 14 bases in between. Germline CDR1 SNHLY, CDR2 FYNNEI. The CDR3 spans 15 residues.

This clonotype was counted once. CDR3 in DNA: TGTGCCAGCAGTTTCAGGAAAGGGAGCTATGGCTACACCTTC. It encodes CASSFRKGSYGYTF. The gene calls are TRBV27 and TRBJ1-2; D is unresolved. Germline V gives CDR1 MNHEY, CDR2 SMNVEV (reference sequence). This CDR3 contains 14 residues. The V end was cut by 3 bases, the J end by 4 bases, with 12 bases between.

This chain connects TRBV19 to TRBJ1-2; D gene ambiguous. Trimming removed 5 bases at V and 4 bases at J, with 11 bases between. Looked up from germline, CDR1 is LNHDA and CDR2 is SQIVND (reference sequence). The CDR3 totals 13 residues. The CDR3 DNA follows: TGTGCCAGTAGTCTCCGGGAGTCCTATGGCTACACCTTC. The encoded protein is CASSLRESYGYTF.

This clonotype has only a few counts. V and J are TRBV5-4 and TRBJ2-1, with D possibly matching TRBD1 (6 bases). The CDR3 spans 14 residues. The germline V gene has CDR1 SGHNT and CDR2 YYREEE (reference sequence). V was pared by 0 bases and J by 7 bases, with 11 bases between. The CDR3 DNA is TGTGCCAGCAGCTTGGGACAGGATCTGAATGAGCAGTTCTTC. This codes for CASSLGQDLNEQFF.